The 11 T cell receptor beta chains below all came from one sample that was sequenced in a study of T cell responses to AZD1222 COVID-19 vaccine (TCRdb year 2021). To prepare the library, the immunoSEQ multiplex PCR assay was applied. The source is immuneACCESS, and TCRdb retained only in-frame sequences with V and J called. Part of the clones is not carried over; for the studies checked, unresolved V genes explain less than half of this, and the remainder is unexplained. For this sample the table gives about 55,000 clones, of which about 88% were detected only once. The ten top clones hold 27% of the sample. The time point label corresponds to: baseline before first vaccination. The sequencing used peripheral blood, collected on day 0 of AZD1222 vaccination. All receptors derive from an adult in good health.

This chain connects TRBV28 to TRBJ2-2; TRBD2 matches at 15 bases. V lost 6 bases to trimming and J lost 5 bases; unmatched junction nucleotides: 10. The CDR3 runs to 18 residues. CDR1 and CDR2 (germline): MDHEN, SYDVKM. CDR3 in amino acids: CASRGGLAGGPETGELFF. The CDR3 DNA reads TGTGCCAGCAGGGGCGGACTAGCGGGAGGGCCGGAAACCGGGGAGCTGTTTTTT. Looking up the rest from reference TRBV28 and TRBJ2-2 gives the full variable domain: DVKVTQSSRYLVKRTGEKVFLECVQDMDHENMFWYRQDPGLGLRLIYFSYDVKMKEKGDIPEGYSVSREKKERFSLILESASTNQTSMYLCASRGGLAGGPETGELFFGEGSRLTVL.

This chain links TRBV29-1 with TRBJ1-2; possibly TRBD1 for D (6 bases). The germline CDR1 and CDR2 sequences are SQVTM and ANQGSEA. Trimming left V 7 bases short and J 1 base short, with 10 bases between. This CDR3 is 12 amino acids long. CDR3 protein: CSAGQINYGYTF. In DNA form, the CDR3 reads TGCAGCGCCGGACAGATTAACTATGGCTACACCTTC.

The CDR3 DNA is TGTGCCAGTAGTATAGCCCATCCAGATACGCAGTATTTT. Protein product: CASSIAHPDTQYF. The rearrangement uses TRBV19 and TRBJ2-3; no firm D call. Germline assignment: CDR1 LNHDA and CDR2 SQIVND (reference sequence). Trimming left V 1 base short and J 4 bases short, with 6 bases between. This CDR3 has 13 amino acids.

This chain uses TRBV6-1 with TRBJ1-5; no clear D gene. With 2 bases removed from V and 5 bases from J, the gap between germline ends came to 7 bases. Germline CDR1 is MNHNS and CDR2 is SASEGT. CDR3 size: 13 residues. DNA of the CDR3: TGTGCCAGCAGTGAAAGCAGATATCAGCCCCAGCATTTT. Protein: CASSESRYQPQHF.

In DNA form, the CDR3 reads TGCGCCAGCAGCTCCGGGGGGGGAAACACCGGGGAGCTGTTTTTT. It yields the protein CASSSGGGNTGELFF. The rearrangement joins TRBV5-1 to TRBJ2-2, with TRBD2 matching 8 bases. This CDR3 spans 15 amino acids. J lost 2 bases, V lost 3 bases, and 3 bases had no gene match. CDR1 is SGHRS, CDR2 YFSETQ, per germline.

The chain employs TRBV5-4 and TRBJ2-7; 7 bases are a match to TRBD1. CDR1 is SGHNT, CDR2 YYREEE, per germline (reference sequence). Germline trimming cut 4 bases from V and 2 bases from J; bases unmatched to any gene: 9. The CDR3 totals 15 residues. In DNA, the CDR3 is TGTGCCAGCAGCCGGGGACAGTATTCTCCCTACGAGCAGTACTTC. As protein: CASSRGQYSPYEQYF.

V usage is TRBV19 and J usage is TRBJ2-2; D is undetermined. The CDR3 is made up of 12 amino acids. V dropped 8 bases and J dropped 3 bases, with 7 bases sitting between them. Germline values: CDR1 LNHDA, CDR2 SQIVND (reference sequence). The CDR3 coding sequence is TGTGCCAGTGCGACTCACACCGGGGAGCTGTTTTTT. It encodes CASATHTGELFF.

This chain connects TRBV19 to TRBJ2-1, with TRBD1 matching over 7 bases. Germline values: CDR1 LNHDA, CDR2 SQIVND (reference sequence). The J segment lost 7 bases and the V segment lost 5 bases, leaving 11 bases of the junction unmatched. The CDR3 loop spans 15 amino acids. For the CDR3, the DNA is TGTGCCAGTAGTTCGACCGGGACAGAGGGTAATGAGCAGTTCTTC. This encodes CASSSTGTEGNEQFF.

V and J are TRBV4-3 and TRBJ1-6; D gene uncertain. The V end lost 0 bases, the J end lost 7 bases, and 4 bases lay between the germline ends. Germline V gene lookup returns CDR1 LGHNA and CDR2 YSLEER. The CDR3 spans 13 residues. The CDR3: CASSQDMNSPLHF. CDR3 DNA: TGCGCCAGCAGCCAAGATATGAATTCACCCCTCCACTTT.

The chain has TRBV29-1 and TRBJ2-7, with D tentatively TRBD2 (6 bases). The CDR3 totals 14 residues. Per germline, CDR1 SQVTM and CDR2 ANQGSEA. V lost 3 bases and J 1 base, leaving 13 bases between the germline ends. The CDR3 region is CSVDSGVTSYEQYF. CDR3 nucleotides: TGCAGCGTTGATTCGGGAGTGACTTCCTACGAGCAGTACTTC.

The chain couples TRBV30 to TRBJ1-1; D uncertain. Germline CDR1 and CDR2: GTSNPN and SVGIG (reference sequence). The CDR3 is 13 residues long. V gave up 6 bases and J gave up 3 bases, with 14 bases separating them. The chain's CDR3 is CACTILGDTEAFF. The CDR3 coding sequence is TGTGCCTGTACTATCCTCGGGGACACTGAAGCTTTCTTT.